This paragraph covers one TCR beta chain sequence. Its antigen is not identified. This sample is drawn from a study of CD4+ T cells in melanoma. Overall study results and limits: In melanoma, neoantigen-specific CD4+ T cells reportedly differed in differentiation state.

CDR3 length equals 14 residues. V shed 1 base and J 4 bases; nucleotides not matched to a gene: 4. In germline, CDR1 is GTSNPN, CDR2 SVGIG (reference sequence). Using immunoSEQ multiplex PCR, the repertoire was profiled, and TCRdb retains in-frame clones only, with some absent. The sample lists more than 20,000 clones, roughly four fifths occurring once. This sequence joins TRBV30 and TRBJ1-5; TRBD1 matches at 7 bases. The sequence came from a human donor with melanoma. Sequenced sample: cells from a culture (not recorded whether cultured in vitro). CDR3 sequence reads: CAWSGGQTNQPQHF. The CDR3 DNA sequence: TGTGCCTGGAGTGGGGGACAGACAAATCAGCCCCAGCATTTT.